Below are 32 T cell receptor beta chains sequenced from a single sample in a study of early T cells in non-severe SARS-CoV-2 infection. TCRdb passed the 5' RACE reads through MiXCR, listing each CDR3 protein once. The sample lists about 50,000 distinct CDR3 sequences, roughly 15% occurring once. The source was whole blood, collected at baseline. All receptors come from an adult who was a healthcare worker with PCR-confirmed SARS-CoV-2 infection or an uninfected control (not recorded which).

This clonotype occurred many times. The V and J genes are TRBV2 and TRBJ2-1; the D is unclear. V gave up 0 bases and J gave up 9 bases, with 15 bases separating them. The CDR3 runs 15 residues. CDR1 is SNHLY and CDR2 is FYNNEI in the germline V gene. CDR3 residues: CASSEAPPALGEQFF. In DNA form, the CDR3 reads TGTGCCAGCAGTGAAGCACCCCCCGCACTCGGTGAGCAGTTCTTC.

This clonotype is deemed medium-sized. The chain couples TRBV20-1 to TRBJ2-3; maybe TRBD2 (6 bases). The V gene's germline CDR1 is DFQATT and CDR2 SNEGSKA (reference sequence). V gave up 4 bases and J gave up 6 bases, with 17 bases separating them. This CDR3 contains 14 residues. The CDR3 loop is CSAKTGGERDTQYF. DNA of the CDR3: TGCAGTGCTAAAACCGGCGGGGAGAGGGATACGCAGTATTTT.

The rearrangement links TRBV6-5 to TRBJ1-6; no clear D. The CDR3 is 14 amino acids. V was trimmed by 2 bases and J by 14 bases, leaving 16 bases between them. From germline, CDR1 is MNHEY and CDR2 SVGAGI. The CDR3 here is CASSYLTVGSALHF. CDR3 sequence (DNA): TGTGCCAGCAGTTACCTAACAGTGGGTTCGGCCCTCCACTTT.

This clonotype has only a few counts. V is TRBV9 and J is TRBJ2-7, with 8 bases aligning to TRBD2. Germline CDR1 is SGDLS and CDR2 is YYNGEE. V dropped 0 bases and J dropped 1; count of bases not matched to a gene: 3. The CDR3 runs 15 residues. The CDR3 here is CASSVGPGGSYEQYF. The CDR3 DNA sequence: TGTGCCAGCAGCGTAGGTCCGGGAGGGTCCTACGAGCAGTACTTC. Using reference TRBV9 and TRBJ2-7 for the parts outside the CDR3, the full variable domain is DSGVTQTPKHLITATGQRVTLRCSPRSGDLSVYWYQQSLDQGLQFLIQYYNGEERAKGNILERFSAQQFPDLHSELNLSSLELGDSALYFCASSVGPGGSYEQYFGPGTRLTVT.

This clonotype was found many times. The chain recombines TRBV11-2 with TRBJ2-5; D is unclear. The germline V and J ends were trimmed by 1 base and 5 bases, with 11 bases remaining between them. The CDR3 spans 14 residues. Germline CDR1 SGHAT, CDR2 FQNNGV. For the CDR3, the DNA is TGTGCCAGCAGCTTAGGGGCCGGAACTGAGACCCAGTACTTC. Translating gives CASSLGAGTETQYF.

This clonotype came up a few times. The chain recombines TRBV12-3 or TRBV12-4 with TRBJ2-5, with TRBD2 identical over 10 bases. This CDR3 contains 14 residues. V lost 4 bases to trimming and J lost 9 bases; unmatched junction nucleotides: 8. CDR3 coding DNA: TGTGCCAGCAGTTCGGGACAGCTAGCGGGAGCCCAGTACTTC. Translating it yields CASSSGQLAGAQYF.

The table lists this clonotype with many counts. CDR3 coding DNA: TGTGCCACAGGGACAGAGAACACCGGGGAGCTGTTTTTT. Its translation is CATGTENTGELFF. This sequence joins TRBV24-1 and TRBJ2-2; 7 bases are a match to TRBD1. CDR1 is KGHDR, CDR2 SFDVKD, per germline. Trimming removed 10 bases from V and 1 base from J; junction bases left unmatched: 2. The CDR3 has 13 amino acids.

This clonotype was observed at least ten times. CDR3 region: CATAVTGVGEQYF. The CDR3 DNA reads TGTGCCACCGCCGTGACAGGGGTCGGGGAGCAGTACTTC. This chain links TRBV6-1 with TRBJ2-7; 8 nucleotides line up with TRBD1. The V and J ends lost 10 bases and 7 bases, in that order; junction bases with no gene match: 12. Germline V lookup: CDR1 MNHNS, CDR2 SASEGT. The CDR3 loop spans 13 amino acids.

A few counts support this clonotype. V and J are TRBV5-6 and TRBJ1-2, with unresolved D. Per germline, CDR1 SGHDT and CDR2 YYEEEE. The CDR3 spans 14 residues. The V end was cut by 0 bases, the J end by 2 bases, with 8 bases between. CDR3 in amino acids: CASSLAGQNYGYTF. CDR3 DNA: TGTGCCAGCAGCTTGGCGGGTCAGAACTATGGCTACACCTTC.

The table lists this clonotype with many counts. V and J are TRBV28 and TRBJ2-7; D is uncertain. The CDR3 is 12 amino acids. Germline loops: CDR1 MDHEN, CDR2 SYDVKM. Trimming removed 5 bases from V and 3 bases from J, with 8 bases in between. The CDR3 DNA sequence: TGTGCCAGCAGTAAGGCCGGCTACGAGCAGTACTTC. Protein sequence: CASSKAGYEQYF. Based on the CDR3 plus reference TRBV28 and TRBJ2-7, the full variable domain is DVKVTQSSRYLVKRTGEKVFLECVQDMDHENMFWYRQDPGLGLRLIYFSYDVKMKEKGDIPEGYSVSREKKERFSLILESASTNQTSMYLCASSKAGYEQYFGPGTRLTVT.

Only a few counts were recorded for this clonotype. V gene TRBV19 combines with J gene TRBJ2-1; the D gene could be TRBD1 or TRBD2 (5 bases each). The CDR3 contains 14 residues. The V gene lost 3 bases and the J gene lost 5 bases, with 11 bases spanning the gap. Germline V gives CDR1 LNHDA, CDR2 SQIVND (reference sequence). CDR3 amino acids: CASSIPGTNNEQFF. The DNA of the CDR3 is TGTGCCAGTAGTATCCCCGGGACCAACAATGAGCAGTTCTTC.

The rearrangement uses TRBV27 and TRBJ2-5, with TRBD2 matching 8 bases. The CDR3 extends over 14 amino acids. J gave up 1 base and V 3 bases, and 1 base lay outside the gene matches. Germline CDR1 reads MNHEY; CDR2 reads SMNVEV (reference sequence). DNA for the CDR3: TGTGCCAGCAGTTTTAGCGGGGTCCAAGAGACCCAGTACTTC. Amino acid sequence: CASSFSGVQETQYF.

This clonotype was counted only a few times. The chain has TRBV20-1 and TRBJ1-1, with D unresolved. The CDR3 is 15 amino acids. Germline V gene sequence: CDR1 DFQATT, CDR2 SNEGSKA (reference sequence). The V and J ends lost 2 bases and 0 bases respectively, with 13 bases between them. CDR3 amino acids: CSARHGRRMNTEAFF. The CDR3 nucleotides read TGCAGTGCTAGACATGGGAGAAGAATGAACACTGAAGCTTTCTTT.

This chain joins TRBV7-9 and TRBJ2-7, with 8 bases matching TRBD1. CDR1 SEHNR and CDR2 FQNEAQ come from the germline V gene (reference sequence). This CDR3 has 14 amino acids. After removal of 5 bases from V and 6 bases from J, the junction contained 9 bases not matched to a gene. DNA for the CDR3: TGTGCCAGCAGCCCACCGGGACAGGCGGGCGAGCAGTACTTC. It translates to CASSPPGQAGEQYF.

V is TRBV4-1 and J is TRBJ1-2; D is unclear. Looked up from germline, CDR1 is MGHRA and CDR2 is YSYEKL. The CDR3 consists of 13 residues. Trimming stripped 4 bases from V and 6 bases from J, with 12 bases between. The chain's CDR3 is CASSPWAGDGYTF. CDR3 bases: TGCGCCAGCAGCCCATGGGCCGGGGATGGCTACACCTTC.

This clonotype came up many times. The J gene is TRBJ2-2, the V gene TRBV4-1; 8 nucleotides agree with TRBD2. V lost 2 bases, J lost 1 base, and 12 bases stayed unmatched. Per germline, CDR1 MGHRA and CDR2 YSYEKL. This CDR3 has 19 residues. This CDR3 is CASSQKVLRGAENTGELFF. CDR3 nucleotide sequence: TGCGCCAGCAGCCAAAAGGTCTTGCGGGGGGCCGAGAACACCGGGGAGCTGTTTTTT.

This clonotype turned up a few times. CDR3 protein: CSAPLAGGTGELFF. For the CDR3, the DNA is TGCAGTGCCCCACTAGCGGGAGGTACCGGGGAGCTGTTTTTT. The V gene is TRBV20-1, the J gene TRBJ2-2; the match to TRBD2 covers 12 bases. V lost 6 bases to trimming and J lost 5 bases; unmatched junction nucleotides: 4. Germline lookup yields CDR1 DFQATT and CDR2 SNEGSKA (reference sequence). The CDR3 contains 14 residues.

The DNA of the CDR3 is TGTGCCTGGAGTGTATGGGGTAGAGGGGGTGAAAAACTGTTTTTT. This translates into CAWSVWGRGGEKLFF. V usage is TRBV30 and J usage is TRBJ1-4; D perhaps matches TRBD1 (6 bases). Trimming stripped 0 bases from V and 7 bases from J, with 15 bases between. The CDR3 has 15 residues. Germline V CDR1 and CDR2: GTSNPN, SVGIG (reference sequence).

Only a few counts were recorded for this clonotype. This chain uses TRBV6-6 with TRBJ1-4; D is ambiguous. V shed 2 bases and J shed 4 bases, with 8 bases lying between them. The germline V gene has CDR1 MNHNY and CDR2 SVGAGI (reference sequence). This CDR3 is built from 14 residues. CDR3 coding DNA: TGTGCCAGCAGTTACGGCCAGGATAATGAAAAACTGTTTTTT. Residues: CASSYGQDNEKLFF.

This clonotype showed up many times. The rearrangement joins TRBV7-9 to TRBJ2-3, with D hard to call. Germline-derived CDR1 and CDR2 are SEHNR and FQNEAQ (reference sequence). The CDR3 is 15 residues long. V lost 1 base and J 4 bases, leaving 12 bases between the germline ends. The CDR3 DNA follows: TGTGCCAGCAGCTTAGATGGGCAGTGGGCAGATACGCAGTATTTT. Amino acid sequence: CASSLDGQWADTQYF.

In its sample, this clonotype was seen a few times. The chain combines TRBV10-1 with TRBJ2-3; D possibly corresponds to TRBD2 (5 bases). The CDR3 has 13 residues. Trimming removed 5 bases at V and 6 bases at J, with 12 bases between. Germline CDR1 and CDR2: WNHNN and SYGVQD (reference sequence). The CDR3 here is CASSWTFWDTQYF. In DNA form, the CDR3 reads TGCGCCAGCAGTTGGACTTTTTGGGATACGCAGTATTTT.

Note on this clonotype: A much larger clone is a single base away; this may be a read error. The DNA of the CDR3 is TGTGCCAGCAGTCTAAACAGGGTGGGAAACACTGTAGCTTTCTTT. Amino acid sequence: CASSLNRVGNTVAFF. The chain recombines TRBV6-5 with TRBJ1-1; a weak D match, TRBD1 (6 bases). The CDR3 is made up of 15 amino acids. CDR1 and CDR2 from the germline V gene are MNHEY and SVGAGI.

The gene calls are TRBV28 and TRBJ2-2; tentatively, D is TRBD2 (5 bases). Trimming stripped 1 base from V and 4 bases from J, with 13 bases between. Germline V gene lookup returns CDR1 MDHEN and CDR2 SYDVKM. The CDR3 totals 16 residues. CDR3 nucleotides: TGTGCCAGCAGTTTATTCGTGGGCGCGGGCACCGGGGAGCTGTTTTTT. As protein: CASSLFVGAGTGELFF.

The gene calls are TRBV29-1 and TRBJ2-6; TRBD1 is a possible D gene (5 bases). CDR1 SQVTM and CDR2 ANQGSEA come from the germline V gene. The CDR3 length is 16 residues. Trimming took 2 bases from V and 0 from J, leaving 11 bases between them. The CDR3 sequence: CSVEMDTSSGANVLTF. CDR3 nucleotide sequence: TGCAGCGTTGAAATGGACACGAGCTCTGGGGCCAACGTCCTGACTTTC.

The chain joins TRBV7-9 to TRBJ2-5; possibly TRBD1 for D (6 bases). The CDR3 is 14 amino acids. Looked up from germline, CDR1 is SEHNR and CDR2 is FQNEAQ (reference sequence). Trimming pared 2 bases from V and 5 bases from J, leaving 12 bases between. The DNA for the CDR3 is TGTGCCAGCAGCTTAATGTCAGGGGAGGAGACCCAGTACTTC. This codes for CASSLMSGEETQYF. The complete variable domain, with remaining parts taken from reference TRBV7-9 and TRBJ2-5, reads DTGVSQNPRHKITKRGQNVTFRCDPISEHNRLYWYRQTLGQGPEFLTYFQNEAQLEKSRLLSDRFSAERPKGSFSTLEIQRTEQGDSAMYLCASSLMSGEETQYFGPGTRLLVL.

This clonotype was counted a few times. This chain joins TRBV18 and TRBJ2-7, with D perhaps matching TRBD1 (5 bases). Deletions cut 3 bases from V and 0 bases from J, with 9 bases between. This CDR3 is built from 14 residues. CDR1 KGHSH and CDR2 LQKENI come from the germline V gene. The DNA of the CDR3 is TGTGCCAGCTCACCCTGGGGCTCCTCCTACGAGCAGTACTTC. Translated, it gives CASSPWGSSYEQYF.

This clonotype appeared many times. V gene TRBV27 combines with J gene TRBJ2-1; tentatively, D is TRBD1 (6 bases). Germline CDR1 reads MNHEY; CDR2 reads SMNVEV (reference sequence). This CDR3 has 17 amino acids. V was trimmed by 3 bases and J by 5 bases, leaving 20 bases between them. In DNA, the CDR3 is TGTGCCAGCAGTTTCGACAGGACCTCGAAAGGGGACAATGAGCAGTTCTTC. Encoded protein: CASSFDRTSKGDNEQFF.

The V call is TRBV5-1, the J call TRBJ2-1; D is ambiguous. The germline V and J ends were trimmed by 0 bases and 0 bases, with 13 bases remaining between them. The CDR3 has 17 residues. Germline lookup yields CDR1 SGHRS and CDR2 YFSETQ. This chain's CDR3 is CASSLATLARSYNEQFF. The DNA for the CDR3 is TGCGCCAGCAGCTTGGCTACGTTAGCTCGCTCCTACAATGAGCAGTTCTTC. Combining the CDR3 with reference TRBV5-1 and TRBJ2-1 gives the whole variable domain KAGVTQTPRYLIKTRGQQVTLSCSPISGHRSVSWYQQTPGQGLQFLFEYFSETQRNKGNFPGRFSGRQFSNSRSEMNVSTLELGDSALYLCASSLATLARSYNEQFFGPGTRLTVL.

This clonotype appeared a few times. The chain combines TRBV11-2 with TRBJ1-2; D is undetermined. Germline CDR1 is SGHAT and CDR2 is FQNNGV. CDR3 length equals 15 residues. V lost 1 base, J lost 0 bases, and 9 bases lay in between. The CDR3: CASSLVLRSNYGYTF. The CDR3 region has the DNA TGTGCCAGCAGCTTAGTTCTCCGATCTAACTATGGCTACACCTTC.

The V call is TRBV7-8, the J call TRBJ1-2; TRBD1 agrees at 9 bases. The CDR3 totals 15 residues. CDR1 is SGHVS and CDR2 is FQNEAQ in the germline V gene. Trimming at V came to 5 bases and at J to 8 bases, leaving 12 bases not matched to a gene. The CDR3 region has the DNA TGTGCCAGCAGCCAGAGGGGACAGGGAATCAAAGGCTACACCTTC. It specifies CASSQRGQGIKGYTF.

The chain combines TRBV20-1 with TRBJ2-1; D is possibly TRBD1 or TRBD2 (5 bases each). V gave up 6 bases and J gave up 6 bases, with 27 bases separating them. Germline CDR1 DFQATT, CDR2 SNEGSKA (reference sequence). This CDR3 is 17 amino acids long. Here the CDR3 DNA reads TGCAGTGCGAGACTACTTTTCGAGGGACCCTGGGCCAATGAGCAGTTCTTC. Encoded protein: CSARLLFEGPWANEQFF.

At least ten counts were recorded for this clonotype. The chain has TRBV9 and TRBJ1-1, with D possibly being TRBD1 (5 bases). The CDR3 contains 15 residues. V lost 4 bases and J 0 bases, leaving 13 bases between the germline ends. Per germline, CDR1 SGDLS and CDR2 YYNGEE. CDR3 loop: CASSYGGVMNTEAFF. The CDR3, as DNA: TGTGCCAGCAGCTACGGAGGGGTAATGAACACTGAAGCTTTCTTT.